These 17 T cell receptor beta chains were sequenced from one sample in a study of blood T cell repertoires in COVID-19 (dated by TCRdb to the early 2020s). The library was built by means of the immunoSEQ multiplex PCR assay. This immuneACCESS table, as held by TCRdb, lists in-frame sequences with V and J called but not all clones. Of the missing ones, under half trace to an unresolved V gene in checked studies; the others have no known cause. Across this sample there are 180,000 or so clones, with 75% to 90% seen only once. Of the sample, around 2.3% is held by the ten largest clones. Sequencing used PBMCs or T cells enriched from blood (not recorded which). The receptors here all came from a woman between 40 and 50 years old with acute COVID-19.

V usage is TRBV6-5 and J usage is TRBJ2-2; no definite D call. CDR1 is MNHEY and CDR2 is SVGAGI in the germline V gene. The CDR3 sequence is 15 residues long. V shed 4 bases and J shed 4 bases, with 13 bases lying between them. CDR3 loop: CASSFLSQSTGELFF. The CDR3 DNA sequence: TGTGCCAGCAGTTTCCTATCCCAAAGCACCGGGGAGCTGTTTTTT.

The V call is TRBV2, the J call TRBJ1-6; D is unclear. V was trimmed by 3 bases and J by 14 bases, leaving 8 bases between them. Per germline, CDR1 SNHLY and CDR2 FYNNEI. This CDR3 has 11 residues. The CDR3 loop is CASSDPLALHF. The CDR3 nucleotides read TGTGCCAGCAGTGACCCCCTAGCCCTCCACTTT.

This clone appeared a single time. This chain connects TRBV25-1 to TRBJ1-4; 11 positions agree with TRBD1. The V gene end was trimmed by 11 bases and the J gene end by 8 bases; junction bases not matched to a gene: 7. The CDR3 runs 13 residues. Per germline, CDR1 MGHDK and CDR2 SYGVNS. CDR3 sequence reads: CAAEGTGGEKLFF. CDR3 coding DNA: TGTGCCGCTGAGGGGACAGGGGGGGAAAAACTGTTTTTT.

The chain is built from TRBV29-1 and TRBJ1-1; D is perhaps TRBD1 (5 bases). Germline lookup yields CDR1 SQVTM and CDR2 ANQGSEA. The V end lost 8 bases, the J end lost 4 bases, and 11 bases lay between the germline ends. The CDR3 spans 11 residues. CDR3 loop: CSPTGGTEAFF. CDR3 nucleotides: TGCAGCCCCACGGGGGGCACTGAAGCTTTCTTT.

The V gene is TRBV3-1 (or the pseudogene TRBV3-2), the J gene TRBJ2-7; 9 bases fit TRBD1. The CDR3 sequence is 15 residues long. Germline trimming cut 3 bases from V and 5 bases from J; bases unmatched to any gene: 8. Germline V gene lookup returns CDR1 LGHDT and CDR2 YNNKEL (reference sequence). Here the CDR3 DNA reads TGTGCCAGCAGCCAGGCGGACAGGGGAATCCACGAGCAGTACTTC. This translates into CASSQADRGIHEQYF.

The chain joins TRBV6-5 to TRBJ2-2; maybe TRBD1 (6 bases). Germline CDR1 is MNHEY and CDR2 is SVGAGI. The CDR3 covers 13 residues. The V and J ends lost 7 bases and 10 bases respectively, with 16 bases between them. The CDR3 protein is CASTRQDFQELFF. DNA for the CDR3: TGTGCCAGCACGAGACAGGATTTCCAGGAGCTGTTTTTT.

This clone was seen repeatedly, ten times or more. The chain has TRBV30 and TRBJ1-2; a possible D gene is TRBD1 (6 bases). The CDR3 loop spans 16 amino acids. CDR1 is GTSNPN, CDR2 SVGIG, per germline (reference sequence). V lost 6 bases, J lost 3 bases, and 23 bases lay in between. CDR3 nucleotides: TGTGCCTGCAAATGTCCCGGGACACCCATATACTATGGCTACACCTTC. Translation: CACKCPGTPIYYGYTF.

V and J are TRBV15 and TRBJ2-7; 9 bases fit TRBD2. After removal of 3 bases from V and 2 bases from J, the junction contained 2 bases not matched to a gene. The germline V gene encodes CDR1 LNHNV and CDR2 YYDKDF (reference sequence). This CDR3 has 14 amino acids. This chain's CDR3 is CATSRTSGPYEQYF. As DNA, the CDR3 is TGTGCCACCAGCAGGACTAGCGGTCCCTACGAGCAGTACTTC.

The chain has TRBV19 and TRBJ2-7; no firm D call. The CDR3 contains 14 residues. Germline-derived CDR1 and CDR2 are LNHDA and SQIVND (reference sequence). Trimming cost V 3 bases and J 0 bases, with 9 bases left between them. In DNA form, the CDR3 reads TGTGCCAGTAGTATTGTGGAGAGCTCCTACGAGCAGTACTTC. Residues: CASSIVESSYEQYF.

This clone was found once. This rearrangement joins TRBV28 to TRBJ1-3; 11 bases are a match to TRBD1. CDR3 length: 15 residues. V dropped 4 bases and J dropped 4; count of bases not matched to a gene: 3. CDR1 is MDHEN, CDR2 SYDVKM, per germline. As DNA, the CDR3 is TGTGCCAGCAGTTACCGGGACAGGGGGGGAAACACCATATATTTT. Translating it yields CASSYRDRGGNTIYF.

In DNA form, the CDR3 reads TGTGCCAGCAGCCCCCTAGCAGATGGGCGGACCCAGTACTTC. Translating gives CASSPLADGRTQYF. J is TRBJ2-5 and V is TRBV7-2, with D possibly TRBD2 on 5 matching bases. Trimming removed 5 bases from V and 7 bases from J, with 17 bases in between. This CDR3 region has 14 residues. The germline CDR1 and CDR2 sequences are SGHTA and FQGNSA.

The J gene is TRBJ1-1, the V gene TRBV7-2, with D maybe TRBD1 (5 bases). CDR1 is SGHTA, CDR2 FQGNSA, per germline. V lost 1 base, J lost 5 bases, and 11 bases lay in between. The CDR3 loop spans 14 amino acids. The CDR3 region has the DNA TGTGCCAGCAGCTTAGGGTACGGGGGGACTGAAGCTTTCTTT. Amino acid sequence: CASSLGYGGTEAFF.

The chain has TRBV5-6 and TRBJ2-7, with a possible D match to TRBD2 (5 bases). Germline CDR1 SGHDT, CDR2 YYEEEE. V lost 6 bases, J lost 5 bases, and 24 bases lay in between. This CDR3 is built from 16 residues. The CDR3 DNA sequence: TGTGCCAGCACCTTCGATCGTGGGCGGGTTAACCACGAGCAGTACTTC. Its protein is CASTFDRGRVNHEQYF.

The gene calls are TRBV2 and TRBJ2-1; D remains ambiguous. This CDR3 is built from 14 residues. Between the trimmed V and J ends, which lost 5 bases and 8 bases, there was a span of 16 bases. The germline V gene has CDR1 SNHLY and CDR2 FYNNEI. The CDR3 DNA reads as TGTGCCAGCAGTTACCAGACTGGTGGCGATGAGCAGTTCTTC. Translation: CASSYQTGGDEQFF.

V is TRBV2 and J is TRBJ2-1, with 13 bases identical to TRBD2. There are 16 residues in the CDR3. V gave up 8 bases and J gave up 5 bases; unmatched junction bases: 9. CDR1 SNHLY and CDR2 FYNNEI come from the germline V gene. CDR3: CASRTSGGAPNNEQFF. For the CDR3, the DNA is TGTGCCAGCCGAACTAGCGGGGGGGCCCCCAACAATGAGCAGTTCTTC.

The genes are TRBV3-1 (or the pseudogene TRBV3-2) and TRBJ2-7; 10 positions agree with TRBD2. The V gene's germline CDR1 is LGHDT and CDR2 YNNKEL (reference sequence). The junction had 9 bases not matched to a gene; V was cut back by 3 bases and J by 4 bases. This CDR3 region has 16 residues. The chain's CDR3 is CASSHEKRGGLYEQYF. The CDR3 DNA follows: TGTGCCAGCAGCCACGAAAAGCGGGGGGGTTTGTACGAGCAGTACTTC.

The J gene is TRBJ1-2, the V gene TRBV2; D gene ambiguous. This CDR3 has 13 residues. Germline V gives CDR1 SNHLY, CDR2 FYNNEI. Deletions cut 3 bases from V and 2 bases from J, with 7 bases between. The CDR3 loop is CASSESENYGYTF. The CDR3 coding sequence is TGTGCCAGCAGTGAGTCCGAGAACTATGGCTACACCTTC.